This TCR beta chain originates from a study of beta chain features in type 1 diabetes. Study-level findings and limits: There was a moderate but significant shortening of TCRB CDR3s in all four CD4+ subsets of Type 1 diabetes patients.

The authors reverse transcribed all of the isolated RNA, so sequencing captured expressed TCRB transcripts. This table comes from immunoSEQ multiplex PCR, and its TCRdb copy is limited to in-frame clones, with some not included. The data hold 200,000 to 300,000 clones, with about 20% observed a single time. The CDR3 sequence is 16 residues long. Trimming shortened V by 5 bases and J by 2 bases, and 18 bases separated the two germline ends. The germline CDR1 and CDR2 sequences are SGHAT and FQNNGV. This clone was seen a handful of times. Its specificity is not known. The V call is TRBV11-2, the J call TRBJ1-1; possible D gene TRBD1, 5 bases. Sequenced: naive CD4+ T cells from blood. The TCR originated in a woman aged 40 to 50 with type 1 diabetes. The CDR3 nucleotides are TGTGCCAGCAGCCAACCGTTTGGAGGGACCAACACTGAAGCTTTCTTT. Residues: CASSQPFGGTNTEAFF.